These T cell receptor beta chains were read from a single sample in a study of beta chain features in type 1 diabetes. Assay: immunoSEQ multiplex PCR; the TCRdb copy retains only in-frame clones and omits some. The sample shows some 200,000 clones, roughly 17% of them seen only once. The sample consisted of naive CD4+ T cells from blood. Every receptor here comes from a man aged 25 to 40 with type 1 diabetes. Each CDR3 is given with its conserved first and last residue. A D gene is named only where the DNA matches it firmly. Only part of the rows carry a size: once, few, many, or a class if the clone is expanded.

cdr3_nt	cdr3_aa	v_call	j_call	clone_size	d_call	cdr3_length
TGTGCCAGCAGCGTAGTTGGACTAGCGGGATCGGAGGTCTCCTACAATGAGCAGTTCTTC	CASSVVGLAGSEVSYNEQFF	TRBV9	TRBJ2-1	-	TRBD2	20
TGTGCCAGCTCACCATTAGCAGGGGGCACAGATACGCAGTATTTT	CASSPLAGGTDTQYF	TRBV18	TRBJ2-3	-	-	15
TGTGCCAGCAGTTCAGACAGAAGCAATCAGCCCCAGCATTTT	CASSSDRSNQPQHF	TRBV28	TRBJ1-5	-	-	14
TGCAGTTTCTCTCGCATCTGGTACTTC	CSFSRIWYF	TRBV20-1	TRBJ2-4	few	-	9
TGCGCCAGCAGCCTAGGAGCGGCCTCCTACAATGAGCAGTTCTTC	CASSLGAASYNEQFF	TRBV5-1	TRBJ2-1	few	-	15
TGTGCCTGGAGTACTCAGGGGGCACAGCCCCAGCATTTT	CAWSTQGAQPQHF	TRBV30	TRBJ1-5	few	TRBD1	13
TGTGCCACCAGCAGAGCAACCGAGAACACTGAAGCTTTCTTT	CATSRATENTEAFF	TRBV15	TRBJ1-1	-	-	14
TGTGCCAGCAGCCCCACGGGGGGGAACGAGCAGTACTTC	CASSPTGGNEQYF	TRBV28	TRBJ2-7	few	TRBD2	13
TGTGCCAGCAGTTCCACGAGGGCGGGGAACACTGAAGCTTTCTTT	CASSSTRAGNTEAFF	TRBV28	TRBJ1-1	-	-	15
TGTGCCAGCAGCGGATCGGGACGGATGGGCTATGGCTACACCTTC	CASSGSGRMGYGYTF	TRBV9	TRBJ1-2	few	-	15
TGCAGCGTTTCACATCGGTCTGCAGGGGGCGCCTCCTACGAGCAGTACTTC	CSVSHRSAGGASYEQYF	TRBV29-1	TRBJ2-7	few	TRBD1	17
TGCGCCAGCAGCCAAGCCCAGGACAGTTTCTACGAGCAGTACTTC	CASSQAQDSFYEQYF	TRBV4-1	TRBJ2-7	-	-	15
TGCGCCAGCAGCCACCAATCAACCGGGACAGGGAACTATGGCTACACCTTC	CASSHQSTGTGNYGYTF	TRBV4-3	TRBJ1-2	-	TRBD1	17
TGCGCCAGCAGCTGGGGGGCAGGGCCTTCCAATGAGCAGTTCTTC	CASSWGAGPSNEQFF	TRBV4-1	TRBJ2-1	few	-	15
TGCGCCAGCAGCTTGTCGGCGTACTACGAGCAGTACTTC	CASSLSAYYEQYF	TRBV5-1	TRBJ2-7	-	-	13
TGTGCCATCAGTGGGGAGAATTCCGACGAGCAGTACTTC	CAISGENSDEQYF	TRBV10-3	TRBJ2-7	few	-	13
TGTGCCAGCAGCTTAGTTTTTCGGGGCTATGAGCAGTTCTTC	CASSLVFRGYEQFF	TRBV7-2	TRBJ2-1	-	-	14
TGTGCCACCAGCAGTCGGTCAGGAGGGACTCCCTCAGATACGCAGTATTTT	CATSSRSGGTPSDTQYF	TRBV15	TRBJ2-3	few	-	17
TGTGCCAGCAGCCAAGATAGGGGGAAGGCAGATACGCAGTATTTT	CASSQDRGKADTQYF	TRBV4-2	TRBJ2-3	few	-	15
TGTGCCAGCACCATCTGGACAGGCCAGTCCAATGAGCAGTTCTTC	CASTIWTGQSNEQFF	TRBV7-9	TRBJ2-1	-	TRBD1	15
TGTGCCAGCAGTGAAGAGGGCTCCTTGGGGGAGCTGTTTTTT	CASSEEGSLGELFF	TRBV2	TRBJ2-2	-	-	14
TGTGCCAGCAGTGTACAGGGAGGAGATGAAAAACTGTTTTTT	CASSVQGGDEKLFF	TRBV2	TRBJ1-4	-	-	14
TGCAGCACATGGGACAATAAAGAGACCCAGTACTTC	CSTWDNKETQYF	TRBV29-1	TRBJ2-5	few	-	12
TGTGCCAGCAGCTTAAACGGACAGGGGGCCTACGAGCAGTACTTC	CASSLNGQGAYEQYF	TRBV7-2	TRBJ2-7	few	TRBD1	15
TGTGCCAGCAGCTTCCGGGCCCCAGGGCAGTTCTTC	CASSFRAPGQFF	TRBV7-2	TRBJ2-1	few	-	12
TGTGCCAGCAGCCTGAGCCAAGGCCGCCACAATGAGCAGTTCTTC	CASSLSQGRHNEQFF	TRBV5-4	TRBJ2-1	few	-	15